Listed below are T cell receptor beta chains from one sample, sequenced in a study of blood T cell repertoires in COVID-19. Using immunoSEQ multiplex PCR, the repertoire was profiled, and TCRdb retains in-frame clones only, with some absent. The sample lists tens of thousands of clones, about 90% occurring once. The sample comprised peripheral blood. The receptors derive from a human donor in a cohort sampled during active COVID-19. Each CDR3 is given with its conserved first and last residue. The D gene is left open where the match is weak. Clone sizes are given selectively: once, few, many, or a class where the clone is expanded.

D,J,V,size,DNA,CDR3
.,TRBJ2-3,TRBV5-5,.,TGTGCCAGCAGCTATACGGGTAGCACAGATACGCAGTATTTT,CASSYTGSTDTQYF
TRBD1,TRBJ1-2,TRBV6-2/TRBV6-3,.,TGTGCCAGCAGTTACGGGACAGTCCAAGGAGGCTACACCTTC,CASSYGTVQGGYTF
TRBD2,TRBJ2-1,TRBV19,.,TGTGCCAGTAGTATAGTAGCGGGAGCCAATGAGCAGTTCTTC,CASSIVAGANEQFF
TRBD1,TRBJ1-6,TRBV28,.,TGTGCCAGCAGTTCCTTTGACAGGGGCGGCCTTTCACCCCTCCACTTT,CASSSFDRGGLSPLHF
TRBD1,TRBJ1-4,TRBV27,.,TGTGCCAGCAGTTTGAGCAGGGGGGATGAAAAACTGTTTTTT,CASSLSRGDEKLFF
.,TRBJ2-7,TRBV27,few,TGTGCCAGCCGGAGTAGGTTCTCCTACGAGCAGTACTTC,CASRSRFSYEQYF
TRBD2,TRBJ2-2,TRBV4-1,.,TGCGCCAGCAGCCACAGGGCGGCGGGAGGCACCGGGGAGCTGTTTTTT,CASSHRAAGGTGELFF
.,TRBJ1-2,TRBV27,.,TGTGCCAGCAGTTTATCCGTTTCCTATGGCTACACCTTC,CASSLSVSYGYTF
TRBD2,TRBJ2-1,TRBV6-5,.,TGTGCCAGCAGACAAAGCGGGAGGGCCGTCAATGAGCAGTTCTTC,CASRQSGRAVNEQFF
.,TRBJ2-7,TRBV2,.,TGTGCCAGCAATGGACAGTGGACCTACGAGCAGTACTTC,CASNGQWTYEQYF
.,TRBJ2-7,TRBV6-5,.,TGTGCCAGCAGTCGCGGCGGGTCCTACGAGCAGTACTTC,CASSRGGSYEQYF
TRBD2,TRBJ2-5,TRBV19,.,TGTGCCAGTAGTAGAACTAGCGGGCCCGGGGAGACCCAGTACTTC,CASSRTSGPGETQYF
.,TRBJ2-1,TRBV10-1,.,TGCGCCAGCCGTCGGAGACGGGGTGGGAGGAATGAGCAGTTCTTC,CASRRRRGGRNEQFF
.,TRBJ1-2,TRBV5-1,.,TGCGCCAGCAGCTTGGACAGGGATTTTTTCTATGGCTACACCTTC,CASSLDRDFFYGYTF
.,TRBJ2-2,TRBV11-3,.,TGTGCCAGCAGCTTCCCAACCGGGGAGCTGTTTTTT,CASSFPTGELFF
.,TRBJ2-3,TRBV7-9,.,TGTGCCAGCAGCCCCGGGACTTCCACTCAGGGTACGCAGTATTTT,CASSPGTSTQGTQYF
.,TRBJ1-6,TRBV6-4,medium-sized,TGTGCCAGCAGTGACTCGACAGGTTTTTCACCCCTCCACTTT,CASSDSTGFSPLHF
.,TRBJ2-5,TRBV11-2,.,TGTGCCAGCAGCTTAATGCCCCCGGGAGTGGCGGGGGAGACCCAGTACTTC,CASSLMPPGVAGETQYF
.,TRBJ2-2,TRBV11-3,.,TGTGCCAGCAGCGCCCGGACAGCCACCGGGGAGCTGTTTTTT,CASSARTATGELFF
.,TRBJ1-4,TRBV27,.,TGTGCCAGCAGAGCCCAACTCCCCAGCAGGGGCGAAACTAATGAAAAACTGTTTTTT,CASRAQLPSRGETNEKLFF
TRBD2,TRBJ2-3,TRBV24-1,.,TGTGCCACCAGGGGGGGGGTGCAGACAGATACGCAGTATTTT,CATRGGVQTDTQYF
.,TRBJ2-1,TRBV24-1,.,TGTGCCACCAGTGAGGGGACTCTGATGCAGTTCTTC,CATSEGTLMQFF
.,TRBJ2-2,TRBV4-1,.,TGCGCCAGCAGCCAAGCCGGGTACACCGGGGAGCTGTTTTTT,CASSQAGYTGELFF
TRBD2,TRBJ2-2,TRBV19,.,TGTGCCAGTAGTATCCGGCGGGGTAGCGGGAGACCTACCGGGGAGCTGTTTTTT,CASSIRRGSGRPTGELFF
TRBD1,TRBJ2-5,TRBV10-3,.,TGTGCCATCAGTGAGGTCCCAGGGGGCCAGGGGAAGGAGACCCAGTACTTC,CAISEVPGGQGKETQYF
.,TRBJ2-1,TRBV7-9,.,TGTGCCAGCAGCCGCCAGGGTGAAGAGTTCTTC,CASSRQGEEFF
.,TRBJ2-5,TRBV28,.,TGTGCCAGCAATCGGGGGGCTGGAGGAGAGACCCAGTACTTC,CASNRGAGGETQYF
.,TRBJ1-5,TRBV28,.,TGTGCCAGCAGTTTGGAGGTCCTCCTGGAGGCCCAGCATTTT,CASSLEVLLEAQHF
TRBD2,TRBJ2-3,TRBV18,.,TGTGCCAGCTCACCCGGGACTAGTCGGGCAAATACGCAGTATTTT,CASSPGTSRANTQYF
TRBD1,TRBJ2-1,TRBV5-1,.,TGCGCCAGCAGCTTGATCACCGGGACAGGGGGCCCTGAGCAGTTCTTC,CASSLITGTGGPEQFF
.,TRBJ2-1,TRBV7-2,.,TGTGCCAGCAGCCCATGGCGGATCAATGAGCAGTTCTTC,CASSPWRINEQFF
.,TRBJ1-6,TRBV5-1,.,TGCGCCAGCAGCTTGGACGGGTATGAGAATTCACCCCTCCACTTT,CASSLDGYENSPLHF
TRBD1,TRBJ2-7,TRBV28,.,TGTGCCAGCAGATGGTCCGGGACAGGGAATTACGAGCAGTACTTC,CASRWSGTGNYEQYF
.,TRBJ1-2,TRBV5-5,.,TGTGCCAGCAGCTTGCCTCCTGAGGCGGGCTACACCTTC,CASSLPPEAGYTF
TRBD1,TRBJ1-2,TRBV27,.,TGTGCCAGCAGTTTTCTCAGGGGGCACTATGGCTACACCTTC,CASSFLRGHYGYTF
.,TRBJ1-2,TRBV25-1,.,TGTGCCAGCAGTGATACACCTCACTATGGCTACACCTTC,CASSDTPHYGYTF
.,TRBJ2-7,TRBV28,.,TGTGCCAGCAGTCGGACAGGGAGGGGGGAGCAGTACTTC,CASSRTGRGEQYF
.,TRBJ1-3,TRBV19,.,TGTGCCAGTAGATCTCAGGGCGCTGGAAACACCATATATTTT,CASRSQGAGNTIYF
TRBD2,TRBJ2-7,TRBV7-9,.,TGTGCCAGCCTTCGTGCGGGGGGCACCTACGAGCAGTACTTC,CASLRAGGTYEQYF
.,TRBJ1-2,TRBV28,.,TGTGCCAGCAGTTTAACAGGGCGGGCTGGCTACACCTTC,CASSLTGRAGYTF
TRBD2,TRBJ2-5,TRBV27,.,TGTGCCAGCAGTTTATGGGCGGGAGGCCTCCAAGAGACCCAGTACTTC,CASSLWAGGLQETQYF
TRBD1,TRBJ1-2,TRBV7-9,once,TGTGCCAGCAGCCTAAGGACAGGTACCTATGGTGATGGCTACACCTTC,CASSLRTGTYGDGYTF
TRBD2,TRBJ2-5,TRBV4-1,.,TGCGCCAGCAGCCCCGGGACTAGCGGGAGGGAGACCCAGTACTTC,CASSPGTSGRETQYF
.,TRBJ1-1,TRBV18,.,TGTGCCAGCTCAGTCGGTATGAACACTGAAGCTTTCTTT,CASSVGMNTEAFF
.,TRBJ1-2,TRBV28,.,TGTGCCAGCAGTTTAGTTAGTCGGTTTCTCGGCTACACCTTC,CASSLVSRFLGYTF
TRBD1,TRBJ2-7,TRBV3-1/TRBV3-2,.,TGTGCCAGCAGCTCCGGGACAGGGGGCTACGAGCAGTACTTC,CASSSGTGGYEQYF
.,TRBJ2-2,TRBV27,.,TGTGCCAGTTCCGAGATAGGGGAGGCCACCGGGGAGCTGTTTTTT,CASSEIGEATGELFF
TRBD1,TRBJ2-3,TRBV7-3,.,TGTGCCAGCAGCTCCGGACAGGCAAGCACAGATACGCAGTATTTT,CASSSGQASTDTQYF
TRBD2,TRBJ2-1,TRBV7-3,.,TGTGCCAGCAGCCTAAGCGGGAGCTCCTACAATGAGCAGTTCTTC,CASSLSGSSYNEQFF
.,TRBJ1-1,TRBV18,.,TGTGCCAGCTCACCGTCTACAGGGCGGAACACTGAAGCTTTCTTT,CASSPSTGRNTEAFF
.,TRBJ2-3,TRBV11-2,.,TGTGCCAGCAGCTTAGGGGCGGGGTCTAGCACAGATACGCAGTATTTT,CASSLGAGSSTDTQYF
.,TRBJ1-4,TRBV19,.,TGTGCCAGTAGTATATGGTTGACAGATAATGAAAAACTGTTTTTT,CASSIWLTDNEKLFF
TRBD1,TRBJ2-7,TRBV6-5,.,TGTGCCAGCAGTTACCGACAGGGGGCGAGGGAGCAGTACTTC,CASSYRQGAREQYF